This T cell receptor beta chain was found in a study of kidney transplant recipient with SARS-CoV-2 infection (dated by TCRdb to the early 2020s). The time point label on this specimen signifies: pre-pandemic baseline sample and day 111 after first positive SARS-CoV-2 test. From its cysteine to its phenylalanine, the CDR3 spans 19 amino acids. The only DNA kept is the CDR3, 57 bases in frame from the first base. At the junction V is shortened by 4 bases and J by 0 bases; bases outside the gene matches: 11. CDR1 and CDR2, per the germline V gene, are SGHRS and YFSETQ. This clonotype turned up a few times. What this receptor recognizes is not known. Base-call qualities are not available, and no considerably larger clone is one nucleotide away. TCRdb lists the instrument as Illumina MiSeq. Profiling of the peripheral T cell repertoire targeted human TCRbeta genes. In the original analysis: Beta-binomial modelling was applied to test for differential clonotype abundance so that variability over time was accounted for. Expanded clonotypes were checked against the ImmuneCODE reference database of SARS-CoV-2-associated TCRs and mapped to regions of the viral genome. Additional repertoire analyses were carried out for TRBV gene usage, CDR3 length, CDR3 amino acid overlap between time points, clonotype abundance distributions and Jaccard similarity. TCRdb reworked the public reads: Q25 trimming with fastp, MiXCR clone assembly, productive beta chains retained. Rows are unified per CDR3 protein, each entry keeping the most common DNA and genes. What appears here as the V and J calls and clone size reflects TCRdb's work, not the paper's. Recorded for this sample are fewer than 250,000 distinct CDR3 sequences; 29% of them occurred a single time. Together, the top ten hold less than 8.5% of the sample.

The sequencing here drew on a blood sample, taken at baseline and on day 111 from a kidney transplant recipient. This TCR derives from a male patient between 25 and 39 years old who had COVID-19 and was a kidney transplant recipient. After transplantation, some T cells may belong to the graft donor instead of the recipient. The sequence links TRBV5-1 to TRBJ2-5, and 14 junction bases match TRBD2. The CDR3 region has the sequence CASSRTSGRKGHNQETQYF. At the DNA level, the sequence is TGCGCCAGCAGCCGGACTAGCGGGAGGAAAGGGCACAACCAAGAGACCCAGTACTTC.